Each of the 28 T cell receptor beta chains below was sequenced from the same sample in a study of CD8+CD57+ T cells in acquired aplastic anemia. Genomic DNA templated the TCR beta VDJ and CDR3 profiling. TCRdb passed the reads through MiXCR, listing each CDR3 protein once. Among 400,000 to 450,000 distinct CDR3 sequences listed, 65% to 80% were seen once. Sample: sorted CD4+, CD8+, or CD8+CD57+ T cells (not recorded which) from PBMCs. The receptor source for this set is a human donor in good health, serving as a control.

This chain connects TRBV27 to TRBJ2-7, with D perhaps matching TRBD1 (6 bases). CDR3 length equals 14 residues. With 5 bases removed from V and 2 bases from J, the gap between germline ends came to 13 bases. The germline gives CDR1 MNHEY, CDR2 SMNVEV (reference sequence). For the CDR3, the DNA is TGTGCCAGCAGTCCCCGACAGGCTACCTACGAGCAGTACTTC. Protein: CASSPRQATYEQYF.

The chain joins TRBV9 to TRBJ2-5; possibly TRBD2 for D (5 bases). Trimming shortened V by 6 bases and J by 14 bases, and 26 bases separated the two germline ends. Germline V lookup: CDR1 SGDLS, CDR2 YYNGEE. This CDR3 region has 14 residues. The CDR3 DNA reads TGTGCCAGCACGACCGGGAACACTGAAGCTTTCTTTTACTTC. Its protein product is CASTTGNTEAFFYF.

V and J are TRBV9 and TRBJ2-3; D may match TRBD1 or TRBD2 (5 bases each). The ends were cut back, 3 bases at V and 8 bases at J, with 19 bases in the middle. CDR1 and CDR2 from the germline V gene are SGDLS and YYNGEE. There are 15 residues in the CDR3. CDR3 region: CASSGGPTGGATQYF. In DNA form, the CDR3 reads TGTGCCAGCAGCGGAGGGCCGACTGGTGGGGCTACGCAGTATTTT.

This clonotype has ten or more counts. One end of the junction does not line up with germline, which may come from a read error. V and J are TRBV12-3 or TRBV12-4 and TRBJ1-2; weak D call: TRBD1 (5 bases). The CDR3 is 13 amino acids. The CDR3 DNA sequence: TGTGCCACCAGTCTCTCCAGGGACGGTGGCTACACCTTC. Amino acid sequence: CATSLSRDGGYTF.

This clonotype was seen a handful of times. This chain connects TRBV14 to TRBJ1-2, with D possibly matching TRBD1 (5 bases). CDR1 is SGHDN and CDR2 is FVKESK in the germline V gene. With 4 bases removed from V and 4 bases from J, the gap between germline ends came to 7 bases. The CDR3 has 12 amino acids. The CDR3 bases are TGTGCCAGCAGCCCCGACAGCTATGGCTACACCTTC. It specifies CASSPDSYGYTF.

The table lists this clonotype with many counts. A read error may account for a junction end that differs from germline. CDR3 sequence (DNA): TGTGCCGGCAGCCCATTAACTTCGGGCTATGGCTACACCTTC. This gives the protein CAGSPLTSGYGYTF. This rearrangement joins TRBV12-3 or TRBV12-4 to TRBJ1-2; D is undetermined. The CDR3 spans 14 residues.

This clonotype was seen at least ten times. This chain uses TRBV6-1 with TRBJ1-1; D not resolved. Trimming shortened V by 3 bases and J by 2 bases, and 10 bases separated the two germline ends. The length of the CDR3 is 14 residues. In germline, CDR1 is MNHNS, CDR2 SASEGT. The CDR3, as DNA: TGTGCCAGCAGTGACGGAGGAGATAACACTGAAGCTTTCTTT. Translation: CASSDGGDNTEAFF.

The chain has TRBV20-1 and TRBJ2-3, with 11 bases aligning to TRBD2. This CDR3 spans 14 amino acids. The germline CDR1 and CDR2 sequences are DFQATT and SNEGSKA (reference sequence). The CDR3 bases are TGCAGCGTTGGGACTAGCGGAACCTCAGATACGCAGTATTTT. This translates into CSVGTSGTSDTQYF.

V is TRBV7-2 and J is TRBJ1-2; maybe TRBD1 (5 bases). Germline V gives CDR1 SGHTA, CDR2 FQGNSA. Trimming pared 5 bases from V and 13 bases from J, leaving 23 bases between. The CDR3 has 14 amino acids. The CDR3 region is CASSPRTGGYASTF. The CDR3 DNA follows: TGTGCCAGCAGCCCTAGGACTGGGGGTTATGCCTCCACCTTC.

The chain combines TRBV12-3 or TRBV12-4 with TRBJ1-2; D might be TRBD1 (5 bases). The CDR3 spans 14 residues. V was pared by 6 bases and J by 7 bases, with 18 bases between. CDR3 in amino acids: CASSPPGYEGGYTF. The CDR3 DNA follows: TGTGCCAGCAGCCCACCAGGGTATGAGGGTGGCTACACCTTC.

Regarding this clonotype: The CDR3 does not close with the conserved phenylalanine or tryptophan, likely indicating a read error. No DNA is shown, since the ends of the CDR3 on it are uncertain; the CDR3 is the one TCRdb lists. This chain joins TRBV29-1 and TRBJ1-5. The CDR3 numbers 12 amino acids, ends counted. Germline CDR1 and CDR2: SQVTM and ANQGSEA. The CDR3 protein is CSVAGYNQPQQL.

This clonotype was observed many times. V is TRBV6-5 and J is TRBJ2-7, with 9 bases fitting TRBD1. The V and J ends lost 8 bases and 3 bases, in that order; junction bases with no gene match: 8. This CDR3 has 14 residues. The germline CDR1 and CDR2 sequences are MNHEY and SVGAGI. The CDR3 protein is CASRRDRDFYEQYF. The CDR3, as DNA: TGTGCCAGCCGCCGGGACAGGGACTTCTACGAGCAGTACTTC.

This clonotype turned up a few times. The CDR3 region is CASSEGPNYNEQFF. The CDR3 DNA is TGTGCCAGCAGTGAGGGGCCGAACTACAATGAGCAGTTCTTC. The chain recombines TRBV6-2 or TRBV6-3 with TRBJ2-1; D tentatively fits TRBD1 or TRBD2 (5 bases each). Germline V CDR1 and CDR2: MNHEY, SVGEGT. CDR3 length: 14 amino acids. V was trimmed by 5 bases and J by 3 bases, leaving 11 bases between them.

Of note for this clonotype: The germline gene is not matched at one end of the junction; a read error may be the cause. The V gene is TRBV9, the J gene TRBJ2-3, with D perhaps given as TRBD1 or TRBD2 (7 bases each). The CDR3 spans 14 residues. Germline CDR1 is SGDLS and CDR2 is YYNGEE. This CDR3 is CASSPVAGGGENHF. CDR3 sequence (DNA): TGTGCCAGCAGCCCCGTGGCAGGGGGAGGGGAGAACCATTTT.

A few counts support this clonotype. V and J are TRBV2 and TRBJ1-6; maybe TRBD1 (5 bases). From germline, CDR1 is SNHLY and CDR2 FYNNEI. The CDR3 is 13 amino acids. Deletions cut 3 bases from V and 9 bases from J, with 9 bases between. The CDR3 here is CASSDPGLSPLHF. The CDR3 region has the DNA TGTGCCAGCAGTGATCCAGGGCTTTCACCCCTCCACTTT.

For this clonotype: A read error may account for a junction end that differs from germline. The rearrangement uses TRBV12-3 or TRBV12-4 and TRBJ1-5; 7 positions agree with TRBD1. This CDR3 has 15 residues. The CDR3 region is CASSLDPGGYQPQHF. CDR3 DNA: TGCGCCAGCAGCTTGGATCCAGGGGGGTATCAGCCCCAGCATTTT.

Remarks on this clonotype: One end of the junction does not line up with germline, which may come from a read error. The rearrangement uses TRBV7-9 and TRBJ1-1; D is uncertain. Germline CDR1 is SEHNR and CDR2 is FQNEAQ (reference sequence). The CDR3 contains 13 residues. CDR3 region: CASSRLKTTEATF. The CDR3 nucleotides read TGTGCCAGCAGCCGATTAAAGACCACTGAAGCGACCTTT.

As regards this clonotype: One end of the junction does not line up with germline, which may come from a read error. The V call is TRBV7-8, the J call TRBJ2-3; D is unresolved. In germline, CDR1 is SGHVS, CDR2 FQNEAQ. The CDR3 contains 14 residues. The CDR3 DNA sequence: TGTGCCAGCAGCTTAGAGCTAGGCGGAGCCTACGAGCATTTT. It specifies CASSLELGGAYEHF.

This clonotype was recorded many times. The rearrangement joins TRBV25-1 to TRBJ1-6; a possible D gene is TRBD1 (6 bases). This CDR3 has 15 residues. Germline V lookup: CDR1 MGHDK, CDR2 SYGVNS. Trimming pared 4 bases from V and 7 bases from J, leaving 14 bases between. Here the CDR3 reads CASSAPTGSNSPLHF. Written as DNA, the CDR3 is TGTGCCAGCAGTGCACCGACAGGTAGCAATTCACCCCTCCACTTT.

As for this clonotype: Germline is not matched at one junction end, which may reflect a read error. The CDR3 spells CASSTLWDNEKLFF. The CDR3 nucleotides are TGTGCCAGCAGCACACTATGGGATAATGAAAAACTGTTTTTT. The genes are TRBV5-1 and TRBJ1-4; D not resolved. The CDR3 extends over 14 amino acids. Germline V gene lookup returns CDR1 SGHRS and CDR2 YFSETQ. Together with reference TRBV5-1 and TRBJ1-4, the CDR3 gives the full variable domain: KAGVTQTPRYLIKTRGQQVTLSCSPISGHRSVSWYQQTPGQGLQFLFEYFSETQRNKGNFPGRFSGRQFSNSRSEMNVSTLELGDSALYLCASSTLWDNEKLFFGSGTQLSVL.

As regards this clonotype: A read error may be the cause here, since a much bigger clone is one base away. CDR3 DNA sequence: TGTGCCAGCAGATACAGGGGGACCTACAATGAGCAGTTCTTC. Protein: CASRYRGTYNEQFF. The chain is built from TRBV6-5 and TRBJ2-1; 8 nucleotides agree with TRBD1. Germline V lookup: CDR1 MNHEY, CDR2 SVGAGI. Losses at the gene ends were 6 bases for V and 2 bases for J; bases not matched to a gene: 3. The CDR3 sequence is 14 residues long.

This clonotype was detected once. The chain joins TRBV20-1 to TRBJ2-7, with D perhaps being TRBD1 or TRBD2 (5 bases each). V was cut by 2 bases and J by 3 bases, with 20 bases left in between. The CDR3 is 16 amino acids. Germline V lookup: CDR1 DFQATT, CDR2 SNEGSKA (reference sequence). In DNA, the CDR3 is TGCAGTGCTAGAACCCCCGGGGCTGAAAGACACTACGAGCAGTACTTC. It codes for CSARTPGAERHYEQYF.

The rearrangement joins TRBV7-8 to TRBJ1-1, with D possibly matching TRBD1 (5 bases). CDR3 length: 15 residues. Trimming took off 6 bases at V and 7 bases at J, with 21 bases between the two ends. CDR1 and CDR2 (germline): SGHVS, FQNEAQ. The CDR3 region has the DNA TGTGCCAGCAGTGAGCCAGGGACCATGAAGCATGAAGCTTTCTTT. It codes for CASSEPGTMKHEAFF. The variable domain in full, completed from reference TRBV7-8 and TRBJ1-1, reads GAGVSQSPRYKVAKRGQDVALRCDPISGHVSLFWYQQALGQGPEFLTYFQNEAQLDKSGLPSDRFFAERPEGSVSTLKIQRTQQEDSAVYLCASSEPGTMKHEAFFGQGTRLTVV.

This sequence joins TRBV20-1 and TRBJ1-2; no clear D gene. Per germline, CDR1 DFQATT and CDR2 SNEGSKA (reference sequence). Trimming removed 7 bases at V and 6 bases at J, with 21 bases between. This CDR3 comprises 14 residues. The CDR3 DNA is TGCAGTGTTAAATCCGAACTGGAGGCAAATGGCTACACCTTC. Residues: CSVKSELEANGYTF.

This clonotype was detected many times. This rearrangement joins TRBV19 to TRBJ1-6; no definite D call. The length of the CDR3 is 14 residues. Trimming cost V 5 bases and J 11 bases, with 16 bases left between them. Germline V gene data show CDR1 as LNHDA and CDR2 as SQIVND (reference sequence). The CDR3 here is CASSETAFATPLHF. The CDR3 region has the DNA TGTGCCAGTAGTGAAACGGCCTTTGCGACACCCCTCCACTTT.

The V call is TRBV5-1, the J call TRBJ2-7; D possibly corresponds to TRBD1 (5 bases). Germline V CDR1 and CDR2: SGHRS, YFSETQ. Trimming cost V 0 bases and J 9 bases, with 13 bases left between them. The CDR3 sequence is 13 residues long. This CDR3 reads CASSLVQGNTQYF. The DNA of the CDR3 is TGCGCCAGCAGCTTGGTGCAGGGTAACACGCAGTACTTC.

J is TRBJ2-6 and V is TRBV25-1; 7 bases agree with TRBD1. The V and J ends lost 6 bases and 0 bases, in that order; junction bases with no gene match: 17. The V gene's germline CDR1 is MGHDK and CDR2 SYGVNS. The CDR3 runs 20 residues. The DNA for the CDR3 is TGTGCCAGCAGCGCGGAAGGGGGCCTTGGCACAGGCTCTGGGGCCAACGTCCTGACTTTC. Translation gives CASSAEGGLGTGSGANVLTF.

This sequence joins TRBV9 and TRBJ1-6; no clear D gene. Trimming removed 3 bases at V and 10 bases at J, with 23 bases between. This CDR3 contains 17 residues. In germline, CDR1 is SGDLS, CDR2 YYNGEE. CDR3 in DNA: TGTGCCAGCAGCGCCCACCCCGGCTCGCAGACCCAGTCACCCCTCCACTTT. Residues: CASSAHPGSQTQSPLHF.